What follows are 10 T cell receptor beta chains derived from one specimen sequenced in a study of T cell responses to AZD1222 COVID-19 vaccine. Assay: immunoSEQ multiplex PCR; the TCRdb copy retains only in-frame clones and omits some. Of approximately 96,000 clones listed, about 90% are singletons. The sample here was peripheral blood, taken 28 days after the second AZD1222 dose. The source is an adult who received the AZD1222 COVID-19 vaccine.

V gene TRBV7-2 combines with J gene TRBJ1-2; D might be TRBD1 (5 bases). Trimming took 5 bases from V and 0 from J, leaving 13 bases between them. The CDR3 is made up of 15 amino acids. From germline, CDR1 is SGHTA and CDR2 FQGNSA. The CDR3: CASSPFLDTNYGYTF. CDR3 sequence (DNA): TGTGCCAGCAGCCCCTTTTTGGACACTAACTATGGCTACACCTTC.

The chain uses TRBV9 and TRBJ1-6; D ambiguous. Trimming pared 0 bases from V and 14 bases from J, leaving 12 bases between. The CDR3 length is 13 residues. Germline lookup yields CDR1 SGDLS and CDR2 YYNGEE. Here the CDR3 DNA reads TGTGCCAGCAGCGTAGACCGGGAGGAGGCCCTCCACTTT. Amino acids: CASSVDREEALHF.

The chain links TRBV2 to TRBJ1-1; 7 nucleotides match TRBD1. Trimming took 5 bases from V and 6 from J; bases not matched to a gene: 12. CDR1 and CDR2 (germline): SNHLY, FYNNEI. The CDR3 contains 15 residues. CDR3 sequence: CASSKDREVDAEAFF. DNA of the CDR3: TGTGCCAGCAGTAAAGACAGGGAAGTTGACGCTGAAGCTTTCTTT.

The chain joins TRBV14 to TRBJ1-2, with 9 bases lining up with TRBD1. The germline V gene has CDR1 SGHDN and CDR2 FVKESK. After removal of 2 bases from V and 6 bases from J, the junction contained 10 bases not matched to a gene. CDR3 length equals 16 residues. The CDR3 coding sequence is TGTGCCAGCAGCCAAACCCGCTCCGGGACAGGGCATGGCTACACCTTC. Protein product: CASSQTRSGTGHGYTF.

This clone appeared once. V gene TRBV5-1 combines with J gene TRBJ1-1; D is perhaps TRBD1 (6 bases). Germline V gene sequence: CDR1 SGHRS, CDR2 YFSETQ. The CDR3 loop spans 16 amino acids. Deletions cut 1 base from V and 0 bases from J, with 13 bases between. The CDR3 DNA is TGCGCCAGCAGCTTGAGACAGGTTACTCTGAACACTGAAGCTTTCTTT. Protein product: CASSLRQVTLNTEAFF.

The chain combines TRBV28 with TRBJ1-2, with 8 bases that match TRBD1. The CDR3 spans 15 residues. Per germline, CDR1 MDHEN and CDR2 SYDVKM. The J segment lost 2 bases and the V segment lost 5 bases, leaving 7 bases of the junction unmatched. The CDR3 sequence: CASSKRQGRNYGYTF. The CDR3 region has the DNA TGTGCCAGCAGTAAACGACAGGGGCGCAACTATGGCTACACCTTC.

DNA of the CDR3: TGTGCCAGCAGCTCATTAGCGGGAGGGCCCTTCACCGGGGAGCTGTTTTTT. This gives the protein CASSSLAGGPFTGELFF. The chain has TRBV7-9 and TRBJ2-2; 11 bases agree with TRBD2. In germline, CDR1 is SEHNR, CDR2 FQNEAQ (reference sequence). This CDR3 comprises 17 residues. V was clipped by 4 bases and J by 4 bases; unmatched bases: 8.

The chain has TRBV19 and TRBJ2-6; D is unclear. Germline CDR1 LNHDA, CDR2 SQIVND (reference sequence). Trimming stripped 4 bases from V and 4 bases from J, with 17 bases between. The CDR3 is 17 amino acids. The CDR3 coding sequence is TGTGCCAGTAGTACCCAAACAGTGATTGGCGGGGCCAACGTCCTGACTTTC. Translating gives CASSTQTVIGGANVLTF.

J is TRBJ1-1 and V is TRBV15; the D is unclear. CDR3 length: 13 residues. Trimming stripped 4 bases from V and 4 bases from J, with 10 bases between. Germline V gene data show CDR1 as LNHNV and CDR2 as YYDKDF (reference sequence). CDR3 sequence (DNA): TGTGCCACCAGCACCCCCCGGCCCACTGAAGCTTTCTTT. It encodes CATSTPRPTEAFF. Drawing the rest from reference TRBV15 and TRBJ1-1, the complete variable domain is DAMVIQNPRYQVTQFGKPVTLSCSQTLNHNVMYWYQQKSSQAPKLLFHYYDKDFNNEADTPDNFQSRRPNTSFCFLDIRSPGLGDTAMYLCATSTPRPTEAFFGQGTRLTVV.

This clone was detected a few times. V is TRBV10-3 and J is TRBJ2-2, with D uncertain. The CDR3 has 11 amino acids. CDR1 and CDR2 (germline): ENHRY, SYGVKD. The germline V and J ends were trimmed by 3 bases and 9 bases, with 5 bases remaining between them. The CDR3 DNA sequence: TGTGCCATCAGTGACCAGCGGGAGCTGTTTTTT. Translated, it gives CAISDQRELFF.